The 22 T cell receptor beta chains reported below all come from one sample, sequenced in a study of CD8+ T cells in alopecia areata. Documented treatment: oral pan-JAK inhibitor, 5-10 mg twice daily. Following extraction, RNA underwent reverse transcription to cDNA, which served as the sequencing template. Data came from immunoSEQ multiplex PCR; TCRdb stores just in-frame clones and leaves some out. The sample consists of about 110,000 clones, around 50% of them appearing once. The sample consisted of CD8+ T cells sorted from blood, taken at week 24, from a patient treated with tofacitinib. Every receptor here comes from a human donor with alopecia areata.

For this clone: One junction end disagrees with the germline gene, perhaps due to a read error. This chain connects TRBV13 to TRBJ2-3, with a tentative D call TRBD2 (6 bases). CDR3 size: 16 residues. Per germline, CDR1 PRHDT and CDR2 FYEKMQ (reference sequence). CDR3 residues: CASSLGDLSSTDTQYF. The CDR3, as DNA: TGTGCCAGCAGCCTAGGGGACTTGTCTAGCACAGATACGCAGTATTTT.

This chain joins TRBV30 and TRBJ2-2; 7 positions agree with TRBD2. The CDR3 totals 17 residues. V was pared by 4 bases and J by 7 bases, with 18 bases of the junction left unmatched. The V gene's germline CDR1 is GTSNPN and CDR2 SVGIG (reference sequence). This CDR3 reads CAWTQEGTIPRVGELFF. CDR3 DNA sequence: TGTGCCTGGACCCAGGAGGGGACTATCCCTCGGGTCGGGGAGCTGTTTTTT.

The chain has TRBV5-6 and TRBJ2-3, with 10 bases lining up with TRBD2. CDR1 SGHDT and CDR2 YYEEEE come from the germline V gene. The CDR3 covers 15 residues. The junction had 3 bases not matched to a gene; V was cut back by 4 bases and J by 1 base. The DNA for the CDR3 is TGTGCCAGCAGCGTTCTAGCGGGGGGCACAGATACGCAGTATTTT. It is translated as CASSVLAGGTDTQYF.

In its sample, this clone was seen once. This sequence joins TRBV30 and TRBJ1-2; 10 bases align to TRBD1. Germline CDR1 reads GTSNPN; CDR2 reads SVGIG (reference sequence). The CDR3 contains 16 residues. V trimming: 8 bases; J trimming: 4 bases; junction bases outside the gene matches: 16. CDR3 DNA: TGTGCCCTCGACAGGGGGCAAGCGGGGGTGGTCTATGGCTACACCTTC. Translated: CALDRGQAGVVYGYTF.

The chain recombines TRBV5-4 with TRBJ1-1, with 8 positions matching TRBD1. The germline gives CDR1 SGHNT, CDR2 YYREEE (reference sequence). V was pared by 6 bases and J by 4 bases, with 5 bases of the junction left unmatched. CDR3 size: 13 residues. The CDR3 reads CASTFTGGTEAFF. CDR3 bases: TGTGCCAGCACCTTTACAGGGGGCACTGAAGCTTTCTTT.

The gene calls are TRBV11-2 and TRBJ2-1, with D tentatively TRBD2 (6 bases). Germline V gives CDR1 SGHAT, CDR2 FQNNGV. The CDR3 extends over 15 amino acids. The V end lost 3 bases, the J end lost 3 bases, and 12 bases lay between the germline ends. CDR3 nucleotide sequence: TGTGCCAGCAGCTTGGAACCGGGACTCTACAATGAGCAGTTCTTC. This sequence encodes CASSLEPGLYNEQFF.

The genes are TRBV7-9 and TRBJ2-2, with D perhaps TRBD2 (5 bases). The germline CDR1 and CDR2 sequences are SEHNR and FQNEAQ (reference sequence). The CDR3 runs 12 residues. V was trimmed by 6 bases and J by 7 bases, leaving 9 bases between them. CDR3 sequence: CASRSEGGELFF. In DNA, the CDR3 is TGTGCCAGCAGATCCGAGGGCGGGGAGCTGTTTTTT.

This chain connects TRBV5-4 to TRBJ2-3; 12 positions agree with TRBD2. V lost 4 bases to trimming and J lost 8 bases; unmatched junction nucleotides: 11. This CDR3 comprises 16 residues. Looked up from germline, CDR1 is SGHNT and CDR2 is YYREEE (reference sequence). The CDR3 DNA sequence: TGTGCCAGCAGCATAGGACTAGCGGGAACCGAGGGTACGCAGTATTTT. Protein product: CASSIGLAGTEGTQYF.

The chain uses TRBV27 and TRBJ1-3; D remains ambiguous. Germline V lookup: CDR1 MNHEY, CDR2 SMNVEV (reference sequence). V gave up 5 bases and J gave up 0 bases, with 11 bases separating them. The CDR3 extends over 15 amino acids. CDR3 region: CASSPDFNSGNTIYF. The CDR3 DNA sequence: TGTGCCAGCAGTCCAGACTTCAACTCTGGAAACACCATATATTTT.

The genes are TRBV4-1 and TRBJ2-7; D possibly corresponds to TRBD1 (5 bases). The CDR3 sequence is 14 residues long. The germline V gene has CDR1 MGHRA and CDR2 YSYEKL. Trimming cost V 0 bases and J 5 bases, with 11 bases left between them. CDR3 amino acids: CASSQDPREDEQYF. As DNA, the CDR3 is TGCGCCAGCAGCCAAGACCCCAGGGAAGACGAGCAGTACTTC.

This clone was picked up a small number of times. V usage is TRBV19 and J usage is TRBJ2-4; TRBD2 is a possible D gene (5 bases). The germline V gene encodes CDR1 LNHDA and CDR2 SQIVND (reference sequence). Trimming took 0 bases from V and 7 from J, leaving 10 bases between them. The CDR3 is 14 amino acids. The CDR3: CASSIDFRTNIQYF. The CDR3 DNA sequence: TGTGCCAGTAGTATAGATTTCCGGACTAACATTCAGTACTTC.

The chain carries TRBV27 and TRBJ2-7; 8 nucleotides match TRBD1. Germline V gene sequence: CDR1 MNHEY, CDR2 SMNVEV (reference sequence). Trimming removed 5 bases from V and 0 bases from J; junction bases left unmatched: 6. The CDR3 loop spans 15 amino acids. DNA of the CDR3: TGTGCCAGCAGTCGAGGACAGGGAATCTCCTACGAGCAGTACTTC. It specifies CASSRGQGISYEQYF.

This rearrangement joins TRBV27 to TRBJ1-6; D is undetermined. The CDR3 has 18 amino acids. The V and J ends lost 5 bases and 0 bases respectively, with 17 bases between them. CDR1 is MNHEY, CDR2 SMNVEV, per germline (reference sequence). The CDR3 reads CASSSRVGRGSYNSPLHF. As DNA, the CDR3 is TGTGCCAGCAGTAGCCGAGTGGGGAGAGGCTCCTATAATTCACCCCTCCACTTT.

The CDR3 nucleotides read TGTGCCTGGAGTGGGGGCCGGGATGAGCAGTTCTTC. It translates to CAWSGGRDEQFF. V gene TRBV30 combines with J gene TRBJ2-1, with TRBD1 as a possible D gene (5 bases). The CDR3 length is 12 residues. Deletions cut 1 base from V and 8 bases from J, with 9 bases between. Germline assignment: CDR1 GTSNPN and CDR2 SVGIG (reference sequence).

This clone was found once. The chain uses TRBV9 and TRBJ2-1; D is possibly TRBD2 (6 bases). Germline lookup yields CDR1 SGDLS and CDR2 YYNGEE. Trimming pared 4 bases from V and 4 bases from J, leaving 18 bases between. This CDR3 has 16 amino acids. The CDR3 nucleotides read TGTGCCAGCAGCACCCTCTTGGGGGGTAGGTACAATGAGCAGTTCTTC. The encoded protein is CASSTLLGGRYNEQFF.

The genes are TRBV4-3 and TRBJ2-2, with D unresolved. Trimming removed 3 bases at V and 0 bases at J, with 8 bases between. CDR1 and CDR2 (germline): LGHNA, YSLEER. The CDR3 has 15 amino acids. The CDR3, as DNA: TGCGCCAGCAGCCAGTGGCACTCGAACACCGGGGAGCTGTTTTTT. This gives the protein CASSQWHSNTGELFF.

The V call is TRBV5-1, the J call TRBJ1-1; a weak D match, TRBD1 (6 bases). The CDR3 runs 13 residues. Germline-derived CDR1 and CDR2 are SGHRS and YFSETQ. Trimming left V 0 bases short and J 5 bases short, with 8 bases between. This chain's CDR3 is CASSLEGVTEAFF. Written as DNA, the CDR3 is TGCGCCAGCAGCTTGGAGGGGGTTACTGAAGCTTTCTTT.

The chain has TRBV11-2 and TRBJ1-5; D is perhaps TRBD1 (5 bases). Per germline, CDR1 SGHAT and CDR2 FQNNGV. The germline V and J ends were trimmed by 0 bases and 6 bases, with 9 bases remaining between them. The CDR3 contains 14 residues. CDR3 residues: CASSLEAGLQPQHF. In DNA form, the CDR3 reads TGTGCCAGCAGCTTAGAAGCGGGGCTTCAGCCCCAGCATTTT. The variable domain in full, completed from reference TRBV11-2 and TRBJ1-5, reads EAGVAQSPRYKIIEKRQSVAFWCNPISGHATLYWYQQILGQGPKLLIQFQNNGVVDDSQLPKDRFSAERLKGVDSTLKIQPAKLEDSAVYLCASSLEAGLQPQHFGDGTRLSIL.

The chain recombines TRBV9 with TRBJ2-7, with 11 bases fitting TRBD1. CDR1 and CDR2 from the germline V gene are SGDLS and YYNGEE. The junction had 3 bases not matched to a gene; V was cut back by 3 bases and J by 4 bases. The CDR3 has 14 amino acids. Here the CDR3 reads CASSAGQGVYEQYF. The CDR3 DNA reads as TGTGCCAGCAGCGCGGGACAGGGGGTGTACGAGCAGTACTTC.

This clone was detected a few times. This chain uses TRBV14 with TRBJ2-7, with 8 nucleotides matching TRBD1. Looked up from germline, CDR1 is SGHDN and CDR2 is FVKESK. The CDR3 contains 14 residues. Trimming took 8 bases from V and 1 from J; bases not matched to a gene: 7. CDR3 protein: CASSPGQGSYEQYF. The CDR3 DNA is TGTGCCAGCTCCCCCGGACAGGGATCCTACGAGCAGTACTTC.

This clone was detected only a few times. Written as DNA, the CDR3 is TGCGCCAGCAGCCCCGGGACAGGGAGGTACGAGCAGTACTTC. Protein product: CASSPGTGRYEQYF. The chain carries TRBV5-1 and TRBJ2-7; 9 nucleotides match TRBD1. V dropped 4 bases and J dropped 4; count of bases not matched to a gene: 6. The germline V gene has CDR1 SGHRS and CDR2 YFSETQ. CDR3 length: 14 amino acids.

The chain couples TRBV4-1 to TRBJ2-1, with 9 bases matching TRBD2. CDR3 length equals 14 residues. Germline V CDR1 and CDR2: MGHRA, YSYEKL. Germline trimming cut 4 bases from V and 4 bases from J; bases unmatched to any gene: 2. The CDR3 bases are TGCGCCAGCAGCCCTAGCGGGGATTACAATGAGCAGTTCTTC. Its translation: CASSPSGDYNEQFF.